Here is one T cell receptor beta chain with its context. This entry is derived from a study of blood T cells in healthy people across ages. It was with a sample-barcoded 5' primer and a J-beta primer mix that a second PCR of about 6 to 12 cycles was run. In TCRdb, the 5' RACE reads were re-called with MiXCR into one record per CDR3 protein. The sample yields 1.5 million to 1.9 million distinct CDR3 sequences, 42% seen once. Germline CDR1 reads LGHNA; CDR2 reads YSLEER. The CDR3 covers 15 residues. Deletions cut 5 bases from V and 4 bases from J, with 15 bases between. The source of this sequence is a young woman in good health. Sequenced material: blood. This chain joins TRBV4-3 and TRBJ2-1; D possibly corresponds to TRBD2 (6 bases). In DNA, the CDR3 is TGCGCCAGCAGCTACGCCCCAGGAGGGTACAATGAGCAGTTCTTC. Translating it yields CASSYAPGGYNEQFF.